Reported below is one TCR beta chain. There is no known antigen for this receptor. Within one base of it there is no much larger clone, and no base qualities were kept. At the DNA level, this CDR3 is encoded by other sequences in the same sample as well. TCRbeta CDR3 regions were amplified from genomic DNA using the immunoSEQ Assay, a bias-controlled multiplex PCR. Processing in the source paper ran as follows. Within the assay, amplification of reference gene primers was used to estimate how many nucleated cells each sample contained. Sequence reads were collapsed and filtered to measure the absolute abundance of every unique TCRbeta CDR3 rearrangement. For each sample, productive Simpson clonality was calculated by taking the square root of Simpson's diversity index across productive rearrangements. Drawn from immuneACCESS, this table holds only the in-frame rearrangements with V and J called that TCRdb kept. Clones are partly lost; checked studies trace under half to an unresolved V gene and leave the rest unexplained. Clone size and V and J calls were adopted from that table, with D and trimming inferred from the DNA. This sample gives 300,000 to 400,000 clones in total; roughly 90% of them show up just once. The biggest ten clones account for about 7% of the sample.

This entry belongs to a study of blood T cell repertoires in COVID-19 (dated by TCRdb to about 2020). About the investigation overall: Collaborator samples came from the United States, Italy and Spain and covered acute and convalescent phases of COVID-19. The prospective study material was composed of cDNA or gDNA derived from T cells, B-cell-depleted T cells, or PBMCs. Deeply sampled blood TCRbeta repertoires from subjects exposed to, actively infected with, or recovered from COVID-19 were included in the dataset. The repertoires were released in a freely available public database meant as a resource for research on the immune response to SARS-CoV-2. Samples were obtained from the ongoing ImmuneRACE study (first 160 participants) and from roughly 1,300 subjects provided by 6 global collaborators. The sample metadata nearly always contained a de-identified subject ID, COVID-19 status, age in years and sex. Where available, HLA class I and class II types were obtained from metadata supplied by the sample provider rather than from assay-based typing.

One collaborating source in Seattle enrolled patients during active infection and followed them longitudinally through the course of disease. Whole blood was collected in K2EDTA tubes by collaborating institutions according to the institutions' own protocols. Collaborator samples were shipped for TCRbeta analysis as frozen whole blood, isolated PBMCs, or DNA extracted from either sample type. General study outcomes and caveats: The amount of clinical and demographic metadata varied by source and participant and was provided uncurated.

The clonotype was recovered from a woman in her sixties or seventies with COVID-19, enrolled during active disease. The sample consisted of peripheral blood.

The CDR3 is CASSLGQGANYGYTF. The DNA reads as follows: TGTGCCAGCAGCTTAGGACAGGGGGCTAACTATGGCTACACCTTC. The V gene is TRBV5-6 and the J gene is TRBJ1-2; 10 central bases correspond to TRBD1. The CDR3 runs 15 amino acids, cysteine and phenylalanine included. The retained sequence is limited to the CDR3, 45 bases, with the frame set at the first base. The germline V and J ends show losses of 2 bases and 0 bases respectively, and no gene match explains 1 base of the junction. Sequences SGHDT (CDR1) and YYEEEE (CDR2) are obtained from the germline V gene.